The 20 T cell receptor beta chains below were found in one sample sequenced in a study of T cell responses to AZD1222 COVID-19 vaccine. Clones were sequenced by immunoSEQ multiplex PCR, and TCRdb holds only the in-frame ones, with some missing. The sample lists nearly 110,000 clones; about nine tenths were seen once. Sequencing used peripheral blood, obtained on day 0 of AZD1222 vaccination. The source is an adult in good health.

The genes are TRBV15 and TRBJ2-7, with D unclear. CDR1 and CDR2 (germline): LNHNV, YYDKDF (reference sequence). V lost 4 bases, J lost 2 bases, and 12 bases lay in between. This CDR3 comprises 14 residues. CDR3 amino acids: CATSNPTYPYEQYF. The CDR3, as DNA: TGTGCCACCAGCAACCCGACATATCCCTACGAGCAGTACTTC.

The CDR3 coding sequence is TGTGCCAGCTGTTCGACAGGGAACTATGGCTACACCTTC. Translated, it gives CASCSTGNYGYTF. The gene calls are TRBV6-2 or TRBV6-3 and TRBJ1-2; 7 bases match TRBD1. V shed 8 bases and J 2 bases; nucleotides not matched to a gene: 5. This CDR3 has 13 amino acids. CDR1 MNHEY and CDR2 SVGEGT come from the germline V gene.

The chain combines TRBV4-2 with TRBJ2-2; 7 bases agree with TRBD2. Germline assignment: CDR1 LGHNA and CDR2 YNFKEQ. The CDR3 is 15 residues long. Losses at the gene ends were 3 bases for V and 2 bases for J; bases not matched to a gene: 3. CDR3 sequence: CASSQSGVNTGELFF. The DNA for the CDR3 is TGTGCCAGCAGCCAGAGCGGGGTAAACACCGGGGAGCTGTTTTTT.

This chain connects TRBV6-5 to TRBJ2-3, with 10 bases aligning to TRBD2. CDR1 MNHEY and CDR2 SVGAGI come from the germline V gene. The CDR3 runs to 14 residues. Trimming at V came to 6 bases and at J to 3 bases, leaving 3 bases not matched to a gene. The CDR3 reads CASSLAGVTDTQYF. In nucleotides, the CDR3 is TGTGCCAGCAGCCTAGCGGGAGTAACAGATACGCAGTATTTT.

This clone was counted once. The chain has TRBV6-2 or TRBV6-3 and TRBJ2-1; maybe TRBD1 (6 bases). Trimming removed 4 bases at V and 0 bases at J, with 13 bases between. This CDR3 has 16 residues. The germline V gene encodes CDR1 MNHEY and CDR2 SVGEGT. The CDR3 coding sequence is TGTGCCAGCAGTTTTTCTAGGGGGAGCTCCTACAATGAGCAGTTCTTC. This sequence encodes CASSFSRGSSYNEQFF.

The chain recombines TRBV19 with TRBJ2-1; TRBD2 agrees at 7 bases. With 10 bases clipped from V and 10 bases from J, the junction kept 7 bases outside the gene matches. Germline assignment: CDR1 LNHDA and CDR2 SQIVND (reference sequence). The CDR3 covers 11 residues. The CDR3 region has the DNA TGTGCCATCGGGGGGTCTGGGGAGCAGTTCTTC. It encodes CAIGGSGEQFF.

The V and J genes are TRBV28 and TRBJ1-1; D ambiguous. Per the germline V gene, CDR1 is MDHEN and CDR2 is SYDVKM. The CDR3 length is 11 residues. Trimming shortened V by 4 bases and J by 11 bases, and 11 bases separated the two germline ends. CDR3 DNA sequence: TGTGCCAGCAGTTATCAGGATTGGGCTTTCTTT. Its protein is CASSYQDWAFF.

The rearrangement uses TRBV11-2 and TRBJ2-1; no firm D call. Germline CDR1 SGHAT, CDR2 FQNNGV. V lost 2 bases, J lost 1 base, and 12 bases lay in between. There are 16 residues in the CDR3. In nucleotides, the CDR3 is TGTGCCAGCAGCTTAATAGGCCTTTCTTCCTACAATGAGCAGTTCTTC. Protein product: CASSLIGLSSYNEQFF.

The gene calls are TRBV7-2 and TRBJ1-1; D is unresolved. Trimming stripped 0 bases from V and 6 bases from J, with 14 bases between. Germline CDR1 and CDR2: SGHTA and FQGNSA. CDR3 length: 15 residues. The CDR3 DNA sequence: TGTGCCAGCAGCTTAGCAGGATGGAGTAGCGCTGAAGCTTTCTTT. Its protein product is CASSLAGWSSAEAFF.

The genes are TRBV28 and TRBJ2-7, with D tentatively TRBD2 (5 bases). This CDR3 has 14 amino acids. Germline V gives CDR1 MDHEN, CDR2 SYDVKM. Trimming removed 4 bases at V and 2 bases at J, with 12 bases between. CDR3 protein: CASSSFGGTYEQYF. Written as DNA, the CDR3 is TGTGCCAGCAGTTCTTTTGGAGGAACCTACGAGCAGTACTTC.

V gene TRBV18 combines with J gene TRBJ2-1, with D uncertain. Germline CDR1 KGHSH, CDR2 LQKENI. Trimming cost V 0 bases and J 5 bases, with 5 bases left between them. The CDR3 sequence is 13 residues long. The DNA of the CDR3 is TGTGCCAGCTCACCACCGAATGACAATGAGCAGTTCTTC. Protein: CASSPPNDNEQFF.

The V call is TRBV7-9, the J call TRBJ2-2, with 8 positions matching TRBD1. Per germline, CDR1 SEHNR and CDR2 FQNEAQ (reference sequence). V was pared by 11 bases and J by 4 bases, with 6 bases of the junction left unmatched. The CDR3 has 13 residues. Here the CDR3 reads CAGGQEFTGELFF. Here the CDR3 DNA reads TGTGCCGGGGGACAGGAGTTCACCGGGGAGCTGTTTTTT.

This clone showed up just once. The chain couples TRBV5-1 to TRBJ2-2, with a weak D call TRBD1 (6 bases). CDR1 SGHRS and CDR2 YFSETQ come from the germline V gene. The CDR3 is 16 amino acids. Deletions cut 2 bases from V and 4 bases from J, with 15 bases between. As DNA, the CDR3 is TGCGCCAGCAGCTTTACCACAGGGTACGGCACCGGGGAGCTGTTTTTT. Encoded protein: CASSFTTGYGTGELFF. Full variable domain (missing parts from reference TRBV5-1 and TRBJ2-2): KAGVTQTPRYLIKTRGQQVTLSCSPISGHRSVSWYQQTPGQGLQFLFEYFSETQRNKGNFPGRFSGRQFSNSRSEMNVSTLELGDSALYLCASSFTTGYGTGELFFGEGSRLTVL.

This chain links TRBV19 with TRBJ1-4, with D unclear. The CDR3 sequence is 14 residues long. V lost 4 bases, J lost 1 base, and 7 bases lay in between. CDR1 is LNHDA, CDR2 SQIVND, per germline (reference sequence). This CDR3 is CASSKGLTNEKLFF. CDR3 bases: TGTGCCAGTAGTAAAGGGTTAACTAATGAAAAACTGTTTTTT.

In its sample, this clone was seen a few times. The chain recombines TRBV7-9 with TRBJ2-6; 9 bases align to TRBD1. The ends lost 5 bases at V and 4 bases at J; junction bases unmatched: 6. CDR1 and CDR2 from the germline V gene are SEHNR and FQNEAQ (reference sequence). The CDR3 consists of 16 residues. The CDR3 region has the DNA TGTGCCAGCAGCACCGGGACAGGGTTCGGGGCCAACGTCCTGACTTTC. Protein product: CASSTGTGFGANVLTF.

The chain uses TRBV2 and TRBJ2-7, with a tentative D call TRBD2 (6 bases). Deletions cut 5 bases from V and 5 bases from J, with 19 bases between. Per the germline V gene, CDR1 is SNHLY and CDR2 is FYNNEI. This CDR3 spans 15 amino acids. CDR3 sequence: CASSLRLVPSNEQYF. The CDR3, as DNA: TGTGCCAGCAGTCTTCGACTAGTACCATCCAACGAGCAGTACTTC.

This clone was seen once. The CDR3 DNA reads TGTGCCAGCAGACTAGGGACAGGGACCTACGAGCAGTACTTC. Translation gives CASRLGTGTYEQYF. The chain joins TRBV6-5 to TRBJ2-7, with 9 positions matching TRBD1. The ends lost 6 bases at V and 2 bases at J; junction bases unmatched: 5. Germline loops: CDR1 MNHEY, CDR2 SVGAGI. The CDR3 totals 14 residues.

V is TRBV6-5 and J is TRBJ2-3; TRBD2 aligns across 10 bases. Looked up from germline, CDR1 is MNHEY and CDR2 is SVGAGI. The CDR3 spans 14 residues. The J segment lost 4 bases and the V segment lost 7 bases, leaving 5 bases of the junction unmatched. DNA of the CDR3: TGTGCCAGCACCCAAGCGGGGGGGGCAGATACGCAGTATTTT. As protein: CASTQAGGADTQYF.

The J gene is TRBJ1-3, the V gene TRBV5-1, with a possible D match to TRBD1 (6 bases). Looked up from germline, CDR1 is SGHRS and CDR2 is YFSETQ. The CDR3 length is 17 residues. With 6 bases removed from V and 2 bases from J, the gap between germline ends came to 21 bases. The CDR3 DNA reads TGCGCCAGCACCTCTAGGGGGGGGATGTTTGCTGGAAACACCATATATTTT. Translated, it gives CASTSRGGMFAGNTIYF.

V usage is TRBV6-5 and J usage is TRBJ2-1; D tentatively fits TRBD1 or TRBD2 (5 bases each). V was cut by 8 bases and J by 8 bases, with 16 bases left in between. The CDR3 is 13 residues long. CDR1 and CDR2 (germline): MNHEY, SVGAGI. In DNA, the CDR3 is TGTGCCAGCGGGGCTACCTTGAGGGATGAGCAGTTCTTC. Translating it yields CASGATLRDEQFF.